These 22 T cell receptor beta chains share one sample of origin, sequenced in a study of T-cell reconstitution after alpha-beta-depleted transplantation in children. Unique molecular identifiers were incorporated during preparation of the TCRbeta library. In TCRdb, the PCR reads were re-called with MiXCR into one record per CDR3 protein. The sample lists some 640,000 distinct CDR3 sequences; roughly 15% were seen once. The sample consisted of PBMCs from the stem cell graft donor, taken from the stem cell graft. These receptors originate from a human donor who donated a stem cell graft to a child with acute myeloid leukemia.

This clonotype was detected ten times or more. The chain uses TRBV6-2 or TRBV6-3 and TRBJ1-1, with 7 bases matching TRBD1. Germline-derived CDR1 and CDR2 are MNHEY and SVGEGT. The CDR3 consists of 15 residues. After removal of 1 base from V and 3 bases from J, the junction contained 5 bases not matched to a gene. CDR3: CASSYYLTGHTEAFF. In DNA form, the CDR3 reads TGTGCCAGCAGTTACTATTTGACAGGGCACACTGAAGCTTTCTTT.

The rearrangement uses TRBV20-1 and TRBJ2-1; 7 nucleotides agree with TRBD2. Germline trimming cut 5 bases from V and 5 bases from J; bases unmatched to any gene: 9. Germline V gene lookup returns CDR1 DFQATT and CDR2 SNEGSKA (reference sequence). The CDR3 is 14 residues long. CDR3 sequence (DNA): TGCAGTGCTGGAACATGGGGGGGTCACAATGAGCAGTTCTTC. It specifies CSAGTWGGHNEQFF.

Concerning this clonotype: A read error may be the cause here, since a much bigger clone is one base away. This chain connects TRBV7-8 to TRBJ1-2; no reliable D call. CDR3 length: 14 amino acids. Trimming shortened V by 5 bases and J by 7 bases, and 17 bases separated the two germline ends. The V gene's germline CDR1 is SGHVS and CDR2 FQNEAQ. The chain's CDR3 is CASSPLGVPFGYTF. The CDR3 DNA follows: TGTGCCAGCAGCCCACTCGGAGTCCCCTTTGGCTACACCTTC.

J is TRBJ2-1 and V is TRBV7-9, with D possibly called TRBD1 or TRBD2 (6 bases each). CDR1 and CDR2 (germline): SEHNR, FQNEAQ (reference sequence). The V gene lost 6 bases and the J gene lost 12 bases, with 15 bases spanning the gap. This CDR3 is built from 12 residues. The CDR3 bases are TGTGCCAGCAGGAGGGGGGACACGGGGCAGTTCTTC. It encodes CASRRGDTGQFF.

Ten or more counts support this clonotype. The chain joins TRBV12-3 or TRBV12-4 to TRBJ1-5; D not certain. The CDR3 loop spans 15 amino acids. V shed 6 bases and J shed 1 base, with 13 bases lying between them. The CDR3 is CASSPKGTSNQPQHF. CDR3 DNA: TGTGCCAGCAGCCCTAAGGGCACAAGCAATCAGCCCCAGCATTTT.

This clonotype was picked up many times. The chain's CDR3 is CSASLPGTGFYSNQPQHF. In DNA form, the CDR3 reads TGCAGTGCTTCTCTGCCCGGGACAGGGTTTTATAGCAATCAGCCCCAGCATTTT. The rearrangement uses TRBV20-1 and TRBJ1-5, with 9 bases that match TRBD1. In germline, CDR1 is DFQATT, CDR2 SNEGSKA (reference sequence). The junction had 14 bases not matched to a gene; V was cut back by 5 bases and J by 0 bases. The CDR3 loop spans 18 amino acids.

The chain carries TRBV7-9 and TRBJ1-2; tentative D call: TRBD1 (6 bases). The V gene's germline CDR1 is SEHNR and CDR2 FQNEAQ (reference sequence). V was cut by 5 bases and J by 10 bases, with 23 bases left in between. This CDR3 contains 15 residues. CDR3 residues: CASSPVGGGESDYTF. The DNA for the CDR3 is TGTGCCAGCAGCCCCGTGGGCGGGGGCGAGTCGGACTACACCTTC.

This clonotype has at least ten counts. The chain is built from TRBV5-6 and TRBJ1-6; D is ambiguous. The CDR3 has 15 residues. Germline CDR1 SGHDT, CDR2 YYEEEE. The V end was cut by 0 bases, the J end by 5 bases, with 9 bases between. The CDR3 DNA reads as TGTGCCAGCAGCTTGGTTGGGCCTCATAATTCACCCCTCCACTTT. This gives the protein CASSLVGPHNSPLHF.

This clonotype occurred a few times. The V call is TRBV27, the J call TRBJ2-7, with 10 bases that match TRBD1. The CDR3 contains 15 residues. The V segment lost 0 bases and the J segment 4 bases; nucleotides outside the gene matches: 3. The germline V gene encodes CDR1 MNHEY and CDR2 SMNVEV (reference sequence). CDR3 sequence reads: CASSLSGTGEYEQYV. DNA of the CDR3: TGTGCCAGCAGTTTATCAGGGACAGGGGAATACGAGCAGTACGTC.

The chain combines TRBV6-2 or TRBV6-3 with TRBJ1-4; D is ambiguous. There are 15 residues in the CDR3. V lost 6 bases and J lost 0, with 11 bases in between. Germline loops: CDR1 MNHEY, CDR2 SVGEGT. DNA of the CDR3: TGTGCCAGCAGCGATCTCGGCGCAACTAATGAAAAACTGTTTTTT. It codes for CASSDLGATNEKLFF.

The table lists this clonotype with many counts. The V call is TRBV4-3, the J call TRBJ2-1; 7 bases fit TRBD2. V shed 0 bases and J 3 bases; nucleotides not matched to a gene: 2. The CDR3 covers 15 residues. Germline-derived CDR1 and CDR2 are LGHNA and YSLEER. The CDR3 region has the DNA TGCGCCAGCAGCCAAGATGGACTAGACTACAATGAGCAGTTCTTC. It is translated as CASSQDGLDYNEQFF.

This clonotype was observed a few times. The chain has TRBV18 and TRBJ2-7; a possible D gene is TRBD1 (6 bases). V was shortened by 2 bases and J by 3 bases, with 11 bases between the two germline ends. CDR1 KGHSH and CDR2 LQKENI come from the germline V gene. CDR3 length: 14 amino acids. The chain's CDR3 is CASSPRDKIYEQYV. CDR3 nucleotides: TGTGCCAGCTCACCAAGGGACAAGATCTACGAGCAGTACGTC.

In this sample, this clonotype turned up many times. The CDR3 sequence is CSALQGSSGNTIYF. The CDR3 DNA is TGCAGTGCCTTACAGGGATCCTCTGGAAACACCATATATTTT. The genes are TRBV20-1 and TRBJ1-3; tentative D call: TRBD1 (6 bases). The CDR3 runs 14 residues. Germline CDR1 and CDR2: DFQATT and SNEGSKA (reference sequence). Trimming left V 6 bases short and J 0 bases short, with 12 bases between.

There are a few counts of this clonotype. J is TRBJ1-2 and V is TRBV12-3 or TRBV12-4, with 7 bases aligning to TRBD1. CDR3 size: 14 residues. Unmatched junction bases numbered 5, after V lost 3 bases and J lost 4 bases. The CDR3 DNA reads as TGTGCCAGCAGTTTCGAGGGACAGCCCTATGGCTACACCTTC. It specifies CASSFEGQPYGYTF.

This clonotype was seen ten or more times. Here the CDR3 reads CASSSAGVQYF. CDR3 DNA sequence: TGTGCCAGCAGTTCAGCGGGTGTTCAGTACTTC. This chain links TRBV6-5 with TRBJ2-4; D possibly corresponds to TRBD2 (6 bases). CDR1 is MNHEY, CDR2 SVGAGI, per germline. The CDR3 runs to 11 residues. Trimming cost V 4 bases and J 11 bases, with 9 bases left between them.

This clonotype was counted between two and nine times. V gene TRBV7-9 combines with J gene TRBJ2-7, with D perhaps TRBD1 or TRBD2 (7 bases each). Trimming took off 2 bases at V and 4 bases at J, with 12 bases between the two ends. Looked up from germline, CDR1 is SEHNR and CDR2 is FQNEAQ (reference sequence). The CDR3 has 14 amino acids. The CDR3 here is CASSLQGGRYEQYF. Here the CDR3 DNA reads TGTGCCAGCAGCTTACAGGGGGGGAGGTACGAGCAGTACTTC.

This clonotype was seen only a few times. The rearrangement joins TRBV29-1 to TRBJ1-2, with D possibly TRBD1 on 5 matching bases. V shed 6 bases and J shed 0 bases, with 11 bases lying between them. Germline assignment: CDR1 SQVTM and CDR2 ANQGSEA. This CDR3 contains 13 residues. CDR3 DNA: TGCAGCGTGGGGACGGCCGCTAACTATGGCTACACCTTC. Its protein product is CSVGTAANYGYTF. The whole variable domain, remainder taken from reference TRBV29-1 and TRBJ1-2, is SAVISQKPSRDICQRGTSLTIQCQVDSQVTMMFWYRQQPGQSLTLIATANQGSEATYESGFVIDKFPISRPNLTFSTLTVSNMSPEDSSIYLCSVGTAANYGYTFGSGTRLTVV.

This clonotype has only a few counts. This chain links TRBV7-2 with TRBJ2-1; 13 nucleotides line up with TRBD2. The V and J ends lost 1 base and 10 bases, in that order; junction bases with no gene match: 1. CDR1 is SGHTA and CDR2 is FQGNSA in the germline V gene. The CDR3 extends over 14 amino acids. CDR3 amino acids: CASSLGTSGGEQFF. Written as DNA, the CDR3 is TGTGCCAGCAGCTTAGGGACTAGCGGGGGAGAGCAGTTCTTC.

The rearrangement uses TRBV4-3 and TRBJ1-1; the D gene is possibly TRBD1 (5 bases). The germline V and J ends were trimmed by 3 bases and 5 bases, with 13 bases remaining between them. The CDR3 consists of 14 residues. Germline CDR1 is LGHNA and CDR2 is YSLEER. This CDR3 reads CASSHHGGGTEAFF. The CDR3 DNA is TGCGCCAGCAGCCATCATGGGGGGGGGACTGAAGCTTTCTTT.

The gene calls are TRBV5-6 and TRBJ1-1; D remains ambiguous. The CDR3 contains 14 residues. Germline assignment: CDR1 SGHDT and CDR2 YYEEEE. V dropped 2 bases and J dropped 0 bases, with 8 bases sitting between them. The DNA for the CDR3 is TGTGCCAGCAGCTTCCGGGCCCTGAACACTGAAGCTTTCTTT. Translated: CASSFRALNTEAFF.

This clonotype was seen a few times. The rearrangement joins TRBV6-5 to TRBJ1-1; D is uncertain. Germline CDR1 MNHEY, CDR2 SVGAGI. This CDR3 is 13 amino acids long. V dropped 4 bases and J dropped 1 base, with 7 bases sitting between them. DNA for the CDR3: TGTGCCAGCAGTTCCATCAGGAACACTGAAGCTTTCTTT. Translating gives CASSSIRNTEAFF.

This clonotype showed up just a few times. CDR3 amino acids: CASSLAVRTDTQYF. The CDR3 DNA is TGTGCCAGCAGCTTAGCGGTTCGCACAGATACGCAGTATTTT. The chain is built from TRBV7-2 and TRBJ2-3; D is uncertain. Germline V gene lookup returns CDR1 SGHTA and CDR2 FQGNSA. V lost 0 bases and J lost 1, with 5 bases in between. The length of the CDR3 is 14 residues.